This T cell receptor beta chain was found in a study of T cells in Graves' hyperthyroidism and ophthalmopathy. The investigators amplified TCR beta CDR3 regions from RNA transcripts. In the first-round RT-PCR of the TCR CDR3, the HTBI primer set was used. TCRdb processed the multiplex PCR reads anew with MiXCR; each CDR3 protein has one entry. In the table there are over 500,000 distinct CDR3 sequences, 40% to 50% of which are singletons. This clonotype was obtained from an adult woman with Graves' disease, either hyperthyroidism or ophthalmopathy (not recorded which). The sequencing input was peripheral blood or thyroid tissue (not recorded which).

CDR3 nucleotides: TGTGCCAGCAGCCCACGTATAATGGAGGAGACCCAGTACTTC. Translated, it gives CASSPRIMEETQYF. The chain links TRBV7-9 to TRBJ2-5, with D unresolved. The length of the CDR3 is 14 residues. Germline V gene data show CDR1 as SEHNR and CDR2 as FQNEAQ (reference sequence). The V gene lost 5 bases and the J gene lost 5 bases, with 15 bases spanning the gap.